The clone carrying this T cell receptor (beta chain) was seen more than once but under ten times. Its antigen is unidentified. From the 5' RACE reads, TCRdb called clonotypes with MiXCR, one entry per CDR3 protein. The data show around 390,000 distinct CDR3 sequences, about 22% seen once. This entry belongs to a study of CD8 T cells in ankylosing spondylitis. Findings of the study overall: Blood of patients with ankylosing spondylitis appeared to be characterized by a TCR beta motif of about 8 highly homologous variants. Significantly higher representation of disease-linked clones was reported for matched ankylosing spondylitis synovial fluid.

This CDR3 has 16 residues. The V segment lost 5 bases and the J segment 4 bases; nucleotides outside the gene matches: 10. CDR1 is MNHEY, CDR2 SMNVEV, per germline (reference sequence). Material for sequencing was blood, either unsorted or a sorted T cell fraction (not recorded which). The chain uses TRBV27 and TRBJ1-3; 8 nucleotides agree with TRBD1. This receptor was obtained from a male donor with ankylosing spondylitis. CDR3 bases: TGTGCCAGCAGTCCCTTAGGACAGGGATACGGAAACACCATATATTTT. Amino acid sequence: CASSPLGQGYGNTIYF.